This TCR beta chain was profiled in a study of T cells expressing NK-cell markers. The wider study: Investigators obtained TCR beta repertoires from sorted CD3+CD56+NKG2C+, CD3+CD56+NKG2C- and CD3+CD56-NKG2C+ T cells.

In germline, CDR1 is SGHDT, CDR2 YYEEEE. This CDR3 has 15 residues. Each CDR3 protein gets one entry in TCRdb, which reprocessed the 5' RACE reads and gives no DNA. The sample has 350,000 to 450,000 distinct CDR3 sequences. Material: blood T cells: a sorted CD56 or NKG2C T cell subset, CD4+ or CD8+ T cells, or bulk PBMC T cells (not recorded which). The clonotype originates from a man aged 18-75 years in good health. V and J are TRBV5-6 and TRBJ2-7; the TCRdb D gene call, TRBD1, has no DNA to confirm it. The CDR3 here is CASSLLTGGLVEQYF.